This TCR beta chain was recorded in a study of control samples from healthy donors and cancer patients. Some clones are missing from TCRdb's copy, which holds only in-frame ones; the method was immunoSEQ multiplex PCR. The sample has tens of thousands of clones, around 87% seen once; the top ten hold about 2.2%. After removal of 4 bases from V and 6 bases from J, the junction contained 7 bases not matched to a gene. Germline CDR1 is LGHNA and CDR2 is YSLEER. The CDR3 is 16 amino acids. The gene calls are TRBV4-3 and TRBJ2-3; 13 positions agree with TRBD2. Sequenced input: PBMCs. The clonotype comes from a woman aged 45-59 years with head and neck cancer. The CDR3 DNA follows: TGCGCCAGCAGCCCCGAGACTAGCGGGGGGCACGATACGCAGTATTTT. This sequence encodes CASSPETSGGHDTQYF.